These 22 T cell receptor beta chains share one sample of origin, sequenced in a study of shared clonotypes between healthy human individuals (dated by TCRdb to about 2020). To prepare the library, the immunoSEQ multiplex PCR assay was applied. Not all clones reach the TCRdb copy of this immuneACCESS table, which keeps in-frame sequences only. Checked studies attribute under half of the gap to unresolved V genes and leave the rest unexplained. This sample comprises some 2,100,000 clones, nearly 97% of them detected only once. The top ten clonotypes cover around 0.13% of the sample. Source material: naive CD4+ T cells sorted from blood. In light of the paper, this sample's cell subset or site label describes: CD45RA+ positively selected. All receptors derive from a man between 18 and 29 years old in good health.

The chain is built from TRBV30 and TRBJ1-4; TRBD1 matches 7 bases. The CDR3 contains 15 residues. V shed 3 bases and J 7 bases; nucleotides not matched to a gene: 11. Germline V gene sequence: CDR1 GTSNPN, CDR2 SVGIG (reference sequence). DNA of the CDR3: TGTGCCTGGAGGACACCGGGACAGCCCGCTGAAAAACTGTTTTTT. Amino acids: CAWRTPGQPAEKLFF. The complete variable domain, with remaining parts taken from reference TRBV30 and TRBJ1-4, reads SQTIHQWPATLVQPVGSPLSLECTVEGTSNPNLYWYRQAAGRGLQLLFYSVGIGQISSEVPQNLSASRPQDRQFILSSKKLLLSDSGFYLCAWRTPGQPAEKLFFGSGTQLSVL.

The chain is built from TRBV5-1 and TRBJ2-7; the match to TRBD1 covers 8 bases. The CDR3 is 14 amino acids. The V and J ends lost 0 bases and 6 bases, in that order; junction bases with no gene match: 5. Per the germline V gene, CDR1 is SGHRS and CDR2 is YFSETQ. CDR3 nucleotides: TGCGCCAGCAGCTTGGGCGGACAGGGTCGCGAGCAGTACTTC. It is translated as CASSLGGQGREQYF.

The chain employs TRBV28 and TRBJ1-1; possible D gene TRBD1, 5 bases. V was clipped by 6 bases and J by 6 bases, with 23 bases between them. This CDR3 is built from 16 residues. The germline CDR1 and CDR2 sequences are MDHEN and SYDVKM. The DNA of the CDR3 is TGTGCCAGCAGCCCTTTGGGGCGGGGGTTTATCTCTGAAGCTTTCTTT. Translation gives CASSPLGRGFISEAFF.

This sequence joins TRBV6-5 and TRBJ1-5; 8 bases line up with TRBD1. Germline V lookup: CDR1 MNHEY, CDR2 SVGAGI. After removal of 6 bases from V and 0 bases from J, the junction contained 4 bases not matched to a gene. The CDR3 covers 15 residues. The CDR3 coding sequence is TGTGCCAGCAGAAACAGGGGGAATAGCAATCAGCCCCAGCATTTT. It yields the protein CASRNRGNSNQPQHF.

This clone was detected only once. Other DNA sequences from this sample encode an identical CDR3 as well. The chain recombines TRBV19 with TRBJ2-3; 10 bases align to TRBD1. The CDR3 has 14 residues. J gave up 3 bases and V 6 bases, and 3 bases lay outside the gene matches. The V gene's germline CDR1 is LNHDA and CDR2 SQIVND (reference sequence). The CDR3 DNA sequence: TGTGCCAGTAGGGACAGGGGGGGTACAGATACGCAGTATTTT. Protein: CASRDRGGTDTQYF.

The chain has TRBV2 and TRBJ1-3; 9 nucleotides line up with TRBD1. The V gene end was trimmed by 1 base and the J gene end by 0 bases; junction bases not matched to a gene: 4. Germline V CDR1 and CDR2: SNHLY, FYNNEI. The CDR3 contains 17 residues. CDR3 DNA sequence: TGTGCCAGCAGTGAAGGGGACAGGGAGTTCTCTGGAAACACCATATATTTT. This gives the protein CASSEGDREFSGNTIYF.

The chain employs TRBV2 and TRBJ2-2, with D tentatively TRBD1 (5 bases). The CDR3 extends over 13 amino acids. The V end lost 9 bases, the J end lost 6 bases, and 14 bases lay between the germline ends. Germline V gives CDR1 SNHLY, CDR2 FYNNEI. CDR3 nucleotide sequence: TGTGCCAGTCAGGGAAGGTGGGCCGGGGAGCTGTTTTTT. This codes for CASQGRWAGELFF.

Note on this clone: Other DNA sequences in the sample encode the same CDR3. The V gene is TRBV2, the J gene TRBJ2-7, with 7 bases lining up with TRBD1. The CDR3 extends over 13 amino acids. Germline V gene data show CDR1 as SNHLY and CDR2 as FYNNEI. V lost 6 bases and J lost 0; bases outside the gene matches: 2. CDR3 bases: TGTGCCAGCAGAGGGGACAGCTCCTACGAGCAGTACTTC. Amino acid sequence: CASRGDSSYEQYF.

The chain carries TRBV5-4 and TRBJ2-1; D not resolved. The CDR3 is made up of 13 amino acids. CDR1 is SGHNT, CDR2 YYREEE, per germline (reference sequence). V lost 4 bases and J lost 4, with 9 bases in between. CDR3: CASSPYGYNEQFF. CDR3 DNA: TGTGCCAGCAGCCCGTACGGATACAATGAGCAGTTCTTC. Looking up the rest from reference TRBV5-4 and TRBJ2-1 gives the full variable domain: ETGVTQSPTHLIKTRGQQVTLRCSSQSGHNTVSWYQQALGQGPQFIFQYYREEENGRGNFPPRFSGLQFPNYSSELNVNALELDDSALYLCASSPYGYNEQFFGPGTRLTVL.

This rearrangement joins TRBV15 to TRBJ2-5; the match to TRBD2 covers 9 bases. Germline trimming cut 3 bases from V and 1 base from J; bases unmatched to any gene: 3. CDR1 is LNHNV and CDR2 is YYDKDF in the germline V gene (reference sequence). The CDR3 totals 15 residues. The CDR3 DNA reads as TGTGCCACCAGCAGTCCGGGACTAGCCCAAGAGACCCAGTACTTC. Translating it yields CATSSPGLAQETQYF.

The chain uses TRBV30 and TRBJ2-3; D possibly corresponds to TRBD2 (5 bases). The CDR3 is made up of 16 amino acids. Germline-derived CDR1 and CDR2 are GTSNPN and SVGIG (reference sequence). V was trimmed by 2 bases and J by 2 bases, leaving 17 bases between them. The CDR3 DNA sequence: TGTGCCTGGAGTATCGAGCGGACCTCGATCACAGATACGCAGTATTTT. This encodes CAWSIERTSITDTQYF.

The rearrangement joins TRBV5-1 to TRBJ1-4; D is ambiguous. The V end lost 1 base, the J end lost 0 bases, and 10 bases lay between the germline ends. Per the germline V gene, CDR1 is SGHRS and CDR2 is YFSETQ. The CDR3 consists of 16 residues. CDR3 protein: CASSLMGSATNEKLFF. In nucleotides, the CDR3 is TGCGCCAGCAGCTTGATGGGATCTGCAACTAATGAAAAACTGTTTTTT.

CDR3 coding DNA: TGTGCCAGCAGTGAAAACCGGGCGGGGACAGGGGACTACACCTTC. Protein: CASSENRAGTGDYTF. The chain joins TRBV2 to TRBJ1-2; 10 bases are shared with TRBD1. This CDR3 has 15 residues. Trimming took 2 bases from V and 10 from J; bases not matched to a gene: 10. Germline-derived CDR1 and CDR2 are SNHLY and FYNNEI. The full variable domain, its missing parts supplied by reference TRBV2 and TRBJ1-2, is EPEVTQTPSHQVTQMGQEVILRCVPISNHLYFYWYRQILGQKVEFLVSFYNNEISEKSEIFDDQFSVERPDGSNFTLKIRSTKLEDSAMYFCASSENRAGTGDYTFGSGTRLTVV.

This sequence joins TRBV25-1 and TRBJ1-1; TRBD1 matches 7 bases. V trimming: 5 bases; J trimming: 8 bases; junction bases outside the gene matches: 5. Germline loops: CDR1 MGHDK, CDR2 SYGVNS. The CDR3 extends over 12 amino acids. CDR3: CASSFWTGEAFF. CDR3 DNA: TGTGCCAGCAGTTTCTGGACAGGCGAAGCTTTCTTT. The full variable domain, with the rest looked up from reference TRBV25-1 and TRBJ1-1, is EADIYQTPRYLVIGTGKKITLECSQTMGHDKMYWYQQDPGMELHLIHYSYGVNSTEKGDLSSESTVSRIRTEHFPLTLESARPSHTSQYLCASSFWTGEAFFGQGTRLTVV.

The gene calls are TRBV30 and TRBJ2-7; 9 positions agree with TRBD2. The CDR3 sequence is 14 residues long. Germline V CDR1 and CDR2: GTSNPN, SVGIG (reference sequence). V trimming: 5 bases; J trimming: 7 bases; junction bases outside the gene matches: 12. The CDR3, as DNA: TGTGCCTGGGGTAGCGGGAGAAGGTCTGGAGAGCAGTACTTC. The encoded protein is CAWGSGRRSGEQYF.

The chain carries TRBV28 and TRBJ2-1; D perhaps matches TRBD2 (6 bases). Germline loops: CDR1 MDHEN, CDR2 SYDVKM. This CDR3 spans 14 amino acids. Trimming removed 8 bases from V and 7 bases from J, with 18 bases in between. The CDR3 sequence is CASRPSGSNNEQFF. The CDR3 DNA follows: TGTGCCAGCCGTCCCTCCGGGAGCAATAATGAGCAGTTCTTC. Supplemented by reference TRBV28 and TRBJ2-1, the full variable domain reads DVKVTQSSRYLVKRTGEKVFLECVQDMDHENMFWYRQDPGLGLRLIYFSYDVKMKEKGDIPEGYSVSREKKERFSLILESASTNQTSMYLCASRPSGSNNEQFFGPGTRLTVL.

The chain has TRBV2 and TRBJ1-5; TRBD1 is a possible D gene (6 bases). This CDR3 is 13 amino acids long. V lost 5 bases and J lost 6, with 11 bases in between. CDR1 and CDR2 from the germline V gene are SNHLY and FYNNEI. The CDR3 bases are TGTGCCAGCAGTCCGGGACAACGTCAGCCCCAGCATTTT. Protein: CASSPGQRQPQHF.

This rearrangement joins TRBV15 to TRBJ2-7; 7 bases map to TRBD1. Germline CDR1 LNHNV, CDR2 YYDKDF (reference sequence). The junction had 3 bases not matched to a gene; V was cut back by 0 bases and J by 4 bases. The CDR3 runs 14 residues. CDR3 residues: CATSRETGWYEQYF. The DNA for the CDR3 is TGTGCCACCAGCAGAGAGACAGGGTGGTACGAGCAGTACTTC.

The chain links TRBV4-3 to TRBJ1-1, with D unresolved. Germline V gene lookup returns CDR1 LGHNA and CDR2 YSLEER. Trimming cost V 1 base and J 1 base, with 7 bases left between them. This CDR3 contains 14 residues. The CDR3 DNA reads TGCGCCAGCAGCCAAGGGCCTTCGAACACTGAAGCTTTCTTT. This gives the protein CASSQGPSNTEAFF.

Notes on this clone: Other DNA variants within this sample encode the same CDR3. V is TRBV18 and J is TRBJ2-7, with a weak D call TRBD1 (6 bases). Germline V CDR1 and CDR2: KGHSH, LQKENI. This CDR3 spans 15 amino acids. V lost 0 bases to trimming and J lost 2 bases, with 11 bases between them. Here the CDR3 reads CASSPPSRGPYEQYF. In nucleotides, the CDR3 is TGTGCCAGCTCACCACCCTCCAGGGGACCCTACGAGCAGTACTTC.

The chain employs TRBV9 and TRBJ1-6; the D is unclear. The V and J ends lost 4 bases and 3 bases respectively, with 11 bases between them. Germline V gene sequence: CDR1 SGDLS, CDR2 YYNGEE. The CDR3 extends over 15 amino acids. The CDR3 reads CASSPGIGYNSPLHF. CDR3 sequence (DNA): TGTGCCAGCAGCCCAGGCATCGGCTATAATTCACCCCTCCACTTT.

The chain combines TRBV5-1 with TRBJ2-2; 7 nucleotides line up with TRBD1. CDR3 length: 16 amino acids. V was pared by 1 base and J by 2 bases, with 5 bases of the junction left unmatched. Germline CDR1 SGHRS, CDR2 YFSETQ. This CDR3 reads CASSLRDSLNTGELFF. Written as DNA, the CDR3 is TGCGCCAGCAGCTTGCGGGACAGCCTAAACACCGGGGAGCTGTTTTTT.